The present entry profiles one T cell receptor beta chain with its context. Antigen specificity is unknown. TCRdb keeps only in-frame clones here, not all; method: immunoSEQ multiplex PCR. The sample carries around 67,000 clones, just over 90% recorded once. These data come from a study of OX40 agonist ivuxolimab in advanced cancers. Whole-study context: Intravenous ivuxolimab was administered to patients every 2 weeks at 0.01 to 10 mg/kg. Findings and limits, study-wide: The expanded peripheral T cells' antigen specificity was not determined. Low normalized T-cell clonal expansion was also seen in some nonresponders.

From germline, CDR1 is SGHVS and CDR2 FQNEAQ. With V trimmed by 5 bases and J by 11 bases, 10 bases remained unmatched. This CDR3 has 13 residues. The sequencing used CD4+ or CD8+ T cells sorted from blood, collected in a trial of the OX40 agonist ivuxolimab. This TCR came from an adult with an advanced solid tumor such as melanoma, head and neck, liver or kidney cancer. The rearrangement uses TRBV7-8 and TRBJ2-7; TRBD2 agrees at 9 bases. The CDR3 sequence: CASSHRVAGDKYF. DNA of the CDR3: TGTGCCAGCAGCCACCGAGTAGCGGGAGACAAGTACTTC. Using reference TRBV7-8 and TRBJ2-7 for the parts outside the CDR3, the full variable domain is GAGVSQSPRYKVAKRGQDVALRCDPISGHVSLFWYQQALGQGPEFLTYFQNEAQLDKSGLPSDRFFAERPEGSVSTLKIQRTQQEDSAVYLCASSHRVAGDKYFGPGTRLTVT.